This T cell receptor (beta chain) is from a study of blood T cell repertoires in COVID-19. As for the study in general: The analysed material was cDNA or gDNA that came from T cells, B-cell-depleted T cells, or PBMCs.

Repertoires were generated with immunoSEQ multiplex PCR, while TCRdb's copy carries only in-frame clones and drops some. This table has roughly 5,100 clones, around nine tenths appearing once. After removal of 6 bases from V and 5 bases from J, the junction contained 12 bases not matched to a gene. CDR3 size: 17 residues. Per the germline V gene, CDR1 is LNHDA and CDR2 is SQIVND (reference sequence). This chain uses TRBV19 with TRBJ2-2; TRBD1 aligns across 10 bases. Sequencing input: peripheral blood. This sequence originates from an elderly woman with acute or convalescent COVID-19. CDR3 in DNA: TGTGCCAGTAGACCACCTACCGGGACAGGGGCGACCGGGGAGCTGTTTTTT. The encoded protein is CASRPPTGTGATGELFF.